These T cell receptor beta chains were read from a single sample in a study of tissue T cells after allogeneic stem cell transplantation. Repertoires were generated with immunoSEQ multiplex PCR, while TCRdb's copy carries only in-frame clones and drops some. The table shows about 6,800 clones, with about 56% occurring only once. Sequencing was performed on duodenum tissue, taken at autopsy. Every receptor here comes from a female donor aged 60 or older with lung cancer. The CDR3 runs from the conserved cysteine through the conserved F or W. A D gene is named only where the DNA matches it firmly. Not all rows give a size; the values are once, few, many and, for expanded clones, a class.

D | J | V | size | DNA | CDR3
TRBD2 | TRBJ2-1 | TRBV7-9 | - | TGTGCCAGCAGCTTGGGAGGGACTAGCGGACGATACAATGAGCAGTTCTTC | CASSLGGTSGRYNEQFF
- | TRBJ2-5 | TRBV2 | - | TGTGCCAGCAGTCTGAGACCGTCAATCTCCCAGTACTTC | CASSLRPSISQYF
TRBD1 | TRBJ2-1 | TRBV5-6 | - | TGTGCCAGCAGCCCTCTCGGGACAGGGAGCAATGAGCAGTTCTTC | CASSPLGTGSNEQFF
TRBD2 | TRBJ2-5 | TRBV19 | - | TGTGCCAGTAGTATAGGCGGGAGGGCCAGGGAGGAGACCCAGTACTTC | CASSIGGRAREETQYF
TRBD1 | TRBJ2-7 | TRBV11-2 | few | TGTGCCAGCAGCCAAATGGACAGGACTTCACAGTACTTC | CASSQMDRTSQYF
- | TRBJ2-7 | TRBV19 | - | TGTGCCAGTAGTATAGACGGAGGAGGGGCCTACGAGCAGTACTTC | CASSIDGGGAYEQYF
TRBD2 | TRBJ2-1 | TRBV11-3 | medium-sized | TGTGCCAGCAGCTTAGGACTAGCGGGAGCCAATGAGCAGTTCTTC | CASSLGLAGANEQFF
TRBD1 | TRBJ2-1 | TRBV29-1 | - | TGCAGCGCCGGACAGGGGGCCCGATACAATGAGCAGTTCTTC | CSAGQGARYNEQFF
TRBD1 | TRBJ1-3 | TRBV9 | - | TGTGCCAGCAGCGGAGGACAGGGCCGACCGGGAAACACCATATATTTT | CASSGGQGRPGNTIYF
- | TRBJ1-5 | TRBV19 | - | TGTGCCAGTAGTATCGCTGGGGGTCCCTATCAGCCCCAGCATTTT | CASSIAGGPYQPQHF
TRBD1 | TRBJ1-4 | TRBV7-2 | hyperexpanded | TGTGCCAGCAGCTTGGGACAGGGGAATGAAAAACTGTTTTTT | CASSLGQGNEKLFF
- | TRBJ2-1 | TRBV11-2 | - | TGTGCCAGCAGCCTACAGGCCGGAGTTAACAATGAGCAGTTCTTC | CASSLQAGVNNEQFF
- | TRBJ2-3 | TRBV5-1 | - | TGCGCCAGCAGCCCGGGACACCAAAACACAGATACGCAGTATTTT | CASSPGHQNTDTQYF
TRBD1 | TRBJ1-2 | TRBV4-3 | - | TGCGCCAGCAGCCGGACCCCCGGACAGGGGAACTATGGCTACACCTTC | CASSRTPGQGNYGYTF
- | TRBJ2-5 | TRBV7-2 | medium-sized | TGTGCCAGCAGCTTAGGGGGCTACCAAGAGACCCAGTACTTC | CASSLGGYQETQYF
- | TRBJ1-2 | TRBV6-6 | - | TGTGCCAGCAGTTACTCGAACAGGGATGGCTACACCTTC | CASSYSNRDGYTF
- | TRBJ2-1 | TRBV5-1 | - | TGCGCCAGCAGCCCAACCTCAGCCACTACCTTCTACAATGAGCAGTTCTTC | CASSPTSATTFYNEQFF
- | TRBJ2-5 | TRBV28 | medium-sized | TGTGCCAGCAGCCAGGGACTAGAGACCCAGTACTTC | CASSQGLETQYF
TRBD1 | TRBJ1-6 | TRBV27 | medium-sized | TGTGCCAGCACCCCGGGACAGATGAATTCACCCCTCCACTTT | CASTPGQMNSPLHF
- | TRBJ2-1 | TRBV14 | - | TGTGCCAGCAGTGTACGGGGGCAGCAGTTCTTC | CASSVRGQQFF
- | TRBJ1-1 | TRBV5-1 | medium-sized | TGCGCCAGCAGCTTGGTTGGGGGTTGGGGGCCGGGGACTGAAGCTTTCTTT | CASSLVGGWGPGTEAFF
- | TRBJ1-5 | TRBV7-8 | medium-sized | TGTGCCAGCAGTCGACTGGTGGGGCGAGGCAATCAGCCCCAGCATTTT | CASSRLVGRGNQPQHF
- | TRBJ1-2 | TRBV4-2 | few | TGTGCCAGCAGCCAAGATCGCACGCAGGGTAAGGATGGCTACACCTTC | CASSQDRTQGKDGYTF
TRBD1 | TRBJ2-1 | TRBV5-1 | - | TGCGCCAGCAGCCTAGGACAGGTTTACAATGAGCAGTTCTTC | CASSLGQVYNEQFF
TRBD1 | TRBJ2-7 | TRBV10-1 | - | TGCGCCAGCAGTTACGGACAGGGGAGCTCCTACGAGCAGTACTTC | CASSYGQGSSYEQYF
TRBD1 | TRBJ1-5 | TRBV19 | once | TGTGCCAGTGGCTCCGGGACAGTAAGCAATCAGCCCCAGCATTTT | CASGSGTVSNQPQHF
TRBD2 | TRBJ2-5 | TRBV2 | - | TGTGCCAGCAGTGCCGGGACTAGCGGGAGGGCCTGGGAGACCCAGTACTTC | CASSAGTSGRAWETQYF
TRBD1 | TRBJ1-2 | TRBV19 | few | TGTGCCAGTAGTATAGTTGGACAGGGAAGACGTGGCTACACCTTC | CASSIVGQGRRGYTF
- | TRBJ1-2 | TRBV19 | - | TGTGCCAGTAGTACACAGACCCGACGCTATGGCTACACCTTC | CASSTQTRRYGYTF
- | TRBJ1-4 | TRBV19 | - | TGTGCCAGTAGTATCTCGGGCGGGGGCCGAACTAATGAAAAACTGTTTTTT | CASSISGGGRTNEKLFF
TRBD2 | TRBJ2-3 | TRBV10-2 | - | TGCGCCAGCGGCCGGACTAGCGGAACTAGCACAGATACGCAGTATTTT | CASGRTSGTSTDTQYF
- | TRBJ2-7 | TRBV11-2 | few | TGTGCCAGCAGCTTACAGTTTAGCTCCTACGAGCAGTACTTC | CASSLQFSSYEQYF
TRBD1 | TRBJ1-1 | TRBV4-1 | - | TGCGCCAGCAGCCCCCTCGGCCAGGGGGGAACTGAAGCTTTCTTT | CASSPLGQGGTEAFF
- | TRBJ2-7 | TRBV7-7 | few | TGTGCTAGCAGCTTAGGGCCCGGGTCGGGACCCGCTAGCGAGCAGTACTTC | CASSLGPGSGPASEQYF
TRBD1 | TRBJ1-4 | TRBV2 | few | TGTGCCAGCAGTGAATACAGGGGAAGTAATGAAAAACTGTTTTTT | CASSEYRGSNEKLFF
- | TRBJ2-7 | TRBV28 | - | TGTGCCAGCAGTTTACCGGAGAACGAGCAGTACTTC | CASSLPENEQYF
- | TRBJ2-3 | TRBV20-1 | - | TGCAGTGTCCCCCGAATAGGTGCGCAGTATTTT | CSVPRIGAQYF
- | TRBJ1-2 | TRBV19 | - | TGTGCCAGTAGTACTGGGCCCCGCCTCCATGGCTACACCTTC | CASSTGPRLHGYTF
- | TRBJ1-2 | TRBV29-1 | - | TGCCGCGTGGTGGGGGCGGGGCGCCTCTTCTATGGCTACACCTTC | CRVVGAGRLFYGYTF
- | TRBJ1-2 | TRBV3-1/TRBV3-2 | - | TGTGCCAGCAGCCAAGTGACGGATTACTATGGCTACACCTTC | CASSQVTDYYGYTF
- | TRBJ1-6 | TRBV6-5 | - | TGTGCCAGCTTCAGGGGCGGTAATTCACCCCTCCACTTT | CASFRGGNSPLHF